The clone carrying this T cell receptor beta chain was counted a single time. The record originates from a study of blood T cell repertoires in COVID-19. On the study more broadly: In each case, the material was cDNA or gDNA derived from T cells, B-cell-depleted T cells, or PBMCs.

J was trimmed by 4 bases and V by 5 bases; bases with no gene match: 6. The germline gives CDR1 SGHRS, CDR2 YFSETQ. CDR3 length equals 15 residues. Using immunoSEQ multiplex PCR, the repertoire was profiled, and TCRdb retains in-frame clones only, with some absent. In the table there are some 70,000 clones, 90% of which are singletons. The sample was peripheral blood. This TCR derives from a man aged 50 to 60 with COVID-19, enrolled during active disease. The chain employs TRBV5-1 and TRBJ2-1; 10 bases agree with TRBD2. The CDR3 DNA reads TGCGCCAGCAGGACCGGGACTAGCGAGTACAATGAGCAGTTCTTC. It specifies CASRTGTSEYNEQFF.